The following is a T cell receptor (beta chain) sequence with its context. Its antigen is currently unknown. The sample comes from a study of OX40 agonist ivuxolimab in advanced cancers. Study overall: Dose-escalation patients suffered from hepatocellular carcinoma, melanoma, renal cell or head and neck cancer. The dose-escalation cohort was approximately 85% male, with a mean age of 60 years, ranging roughly 20 to 90.

The V segment lost 1 base and the J segment 2 bases; nucleotides outside the gene matches: 4. The germline V gene encodes CDR1 SGHTA and CDR2 FQGNSA. The CDR3 loop spans 15 amino acids. Libraries were prepared by immunoSEQ multiplex PCR; TCRdb keeps only in-frame clonotypes and omits some of them. Of about 97,000 clones listed, 86% are singletons. Overall study findings and caveats: Relative to CD4+ cells, CD8+ T cells on average had more expanded clones. Clonal expansion from baseline to week 6 occurred in both CD4+ and CD8+ T cells.

The sample here was CD4+ or CD8+ T cells sorted from blood, taken in a trial of the OX40 agonist ivuxolimab. The sequence came from an adult with an advanced solid tumor such as melanoma, head and neck, liver or kidney cancer. The chain links TRBV7-2 to TRBJ2-7; 8 bases are shared with TRBD1. CDR3 in DNA: TGTGCCAGCAGCTTAGGGACAGGGCCTGCCTACGAGCAGTACTTC. Translated: CASSLGTGPAYEQYF.